The sequence of this TCR beta chain was determined in a study of monozygotic twins with cystic fibrosis. Whole-study results and caveats: In 13 of 16 pairs, V gene usage was closest to the co-twin's. Monozygotic CF twin pairs shared significantly more nucleotide-identical clonotypes than unrelated CF individuals did.

In its sample, this clone was seen a few times. Its matching antigen is unknown. Clones were read by immunoSEQ multiplex PCR, and TCRdb kept only the in-frame ones, dropping some. The sample includes around 34,000 clones, approximately 70% seen only once; the top ten take approximately 0.81%. The clonotype originates from a girl aged 10-17 years with cystic fibrosis. Source material: blood.

The CDR3 coding sequence is TGTGCCAGTAGTATGGTGGGGCTAGAGACCCAGTACTTC. Translating gives CASSMVGLETQYF. V is TRBV19 and J is TRBJ2-5, with D perhaps matching TRBD1 (5 bases). The V gene lost 3 bases and the J gene lost 4 bases, with 9 bases spanning the gap. Germline V lookup: CDR1 LNHDA, CDR2 SQIVND (reference sequence). The CDR3 is 13 residues long.